Listed below are T cell receptor beta chains from one sample, sequenced in a study of T cell repertoires in aging, cancer and after chemotherapy. TCRdb re-called the multiplex PCR reads through MiXCR, storing one row per CDR3 protein. The data show 2,000 or so distinct CDR3 sequences, about a sixth seen once. Specimen: blood. The receptors shown here come from a human donor with a solid tumor. Both conserved end residues are part of each CDR3. Each record gives: D gene, V gene, clone size, J gene, CDR3 DNA, CDR3 protein. A D gene is named only where the DNA matches it firmly. Not every row has a clone size; where given, it reads once, few, many or a size class.

NA	TRBV25-1	NA	TRBJ1-6	TGTGCCAGCAGTGGCCTTCCTAATTCACCCCTCCACTTT	CASSGLPNSPLHF
NA	TRBV14	NA	TRBJ1-3	TGTGCCAGCAGCCAACGGACGGCGTTGGCCACCATATATTTT	CASSQRTALATIYF
NA	TRBV6-5	large	TRBJ2-5	TGTGCCAGCAGTTACGACACTCGGGGGGAGACCCAGTACTTC	CASSYDTRGETQYF
TRBD1	TRBV19	medium-sized	TRBJ1-4	TGTGCCAGTACTGGGGGACGACAGGGAGAAAAACTGTTTTTT	CASTGGRQGEKLFF
NA	TRBV6-2/TRBV6-3	medium-sized	TRBJ1-6	TGTGCCAGCAGTTACGATCGTGTGGCAGGCTATAATTCACCCCTCCACTTT	CASSYDRVAGYNSPLHF
NA	TRBV19	medium-sized	TRBJ1-3	TGTGCCAGTAGCCCCTCGGGCTCTGGAAACACCATATATTTT	CASSPSGSGNTIYF
TRBD2	TRBV20-1	medium-sized	TRBJ2-7	TGCAGTGCTGCACCGGGACTAGCGGGGGGCTCGGCCTACGAGCAGTACTTC	CSAAPGLAGGSAYEQYF
TRBD2	TRBV5-1	few	TRBJ2-3	TGCGCCAGCAGCGAAGGGACTAGCGAACACACAGATACGCAGTATTTT	CASSEGTSEHTDTQYF
TRBD2	TRBV6-2/TRBV6-3	NA	TRBJ2-1	TGTGCCAGCAGTTACTCCGGGACTAGCGGCCACAATGAGCAGTTCTTC	CASSYSGTSGHNEQFF
NA	TRBV6-6	medium-sized	TRBJ2-2	TGTGCCAGCAGTTACCCCGGGGAGGGGGAGCTGTTTTTT	CASSYPGEGELFF
TRBD2	TRBV5-5	NA	TRBJ2-5	TGCGCCAGCAGCCCGAGGTATAGCGGGCGGCAAGAGACCCAGTACTTC	CASSPRYSGRQETQYF
TRBD1	TRBV7-3	NA	TRBJ1-1	TGTGCCAGCAGCACGGACAGGTCGATTGAAGCTTTCTTT	CASSTDRSIEAFF
NA	TRBV6-5	medium-sized	TRBJ2-5	TGTGCCAGCAGCATTAGAGAGACCCAGTACTTC	CASSIRETQYF
NA	TRBV19	medium-sized	TRBJ1-4	TGTGCCAGTAGTTTAAACTCTAATGAAAAACTGTTTTTT	CASSLNSNEKLFF
TRBD1	TRBV29-1	large	TRBJ2-7	TGCAGCGTTAGACAGGGGGCGATCTACGAGCAGTACTTC	CSVRQGAIYEQYF
NA	TRBV20-1	medium-sized	TRBJ2-1	TGCAGTGCTAGAGATATAGGAGGAGGTTTCAACAATGAGCAGTTCTTC	CSARDIGGGFNNEQFF
TRBD1	TRBV12-3/TRBV12-4	medium-sized	TRBJ2-6	TGTGCCAGCGGAAGACAGGGAACGACTGGGGCCAACGTCCTGACTTTC	CASGRQGTTGANVLTF
TRBD1	TRBV12-3/TRBV12-4	medium-sized	TRBJ2-5	TGTGCCAGCAGTAAACAGGGGTTTGAAGAGACCCAGTACTTC	CASSKQGFEETQYF
NA	TRBV24-1	medium-sized	TRBJ2-5	TGTGCCACCAGTGAGGAGGGGGGGCTAGTTGGGGAGACCCAGTACTTC	CATSEEGGLVGETQYF
NA	TRBV7-9	NA	TRBJ2-1	TGTGCCAGCAGCTTAGCGGGGGGGCCCCATGAGCAGTTCTTC	CASSLAGGPHEQFF
NA	TRBV7-2	few	TRBJ1-2	TGTGCCAGCAGCTTAGGGACAGATCACTATGGCTACACCTTC	CASSLGTDHYGYTF
NA	TRBV19	medium-sized	TRBJ2-2	TGTGCCAGTACCGCTAGCGCCGGGGAGCTGTTTTTT	CASTASAGELFF
TRBD1	TRBV15	hyperexpanded	TRBJ2-2	TGTGCCACCAGCAGTGTAACAGGGGGCCTCACCGGGGAGCTGTTTTTT	CATSSVTGGLTGELFF
NA	TRBV29-1	large	TRBJ1-1	TGCAGCAACTCGCCACAAGGGAGCACTGAAGCTTTCTTT	CSNSPQGSTEAFF
NA	TRBV15	NA	TRBJ2-2	TGTGCCACCAGCAGTTCCGTAACAGGGCTCCCTTACACCGGGGAGCTGTTTTTT	CATSSSVTGLPYTGELFF
NA	TRBV5-1	few	TRBJ1-1	TGCGCCAGCAGCTTGGAAGGCAGGGTGAACACTGAAGCTTTCTTT	CASSLEGRVNTEAFF
TRBD1	TRBV30	large	TRBJ2-7	TGTGCCTGGAGTACTTGGACAGGGGACGAGCAGTACTTC	CAWSTWTGDEQYF
TRBD1	TRBV15	NA	TRBJ1-4	TGTGCCACCAGCAGCCAAGCGGGACAGGGGGATGAAAAACTGTTTTTT	CATSSQAGQGDEKLFF
NA	TRBV5-4	medium-sized	TRBJ2-3	TGTGCCAGCAGCTTGAGAGATACGCAGTATTTT	CASSLRDTQYF
TRBD1	TRBV15	medium-sized	TRBJ1-4	TGTGCCACCAGCAGAGAACAGGGGACAGGGCCGTTTTTT	CATSREQGTGPFF